The 30 T cell receptor beta chains given below trace back to one sample, sequenced in a study of blood T cell repertoires in COVID-19. Libraries were prepared by immunoSEQ multiplex PCR; TCRdb keeps only in-frame clonotypes and omits some of them. The repertoire holds 25,000 to 30,000 clones, approximately 92% seen once, with approximately 48% in the top ten. Sequencing input: peripheral blood. The receptors derive from a human donor with acute or convalescent COVID-19. The donor label of this sample is uncertain.

The rearrangement joins TRBV30 to TRBJ2-3, with D tentatively TRBD2 (5 bases). With 2 bases removed from V and 0 bases from J, the gap between germline ends came to 15 bases. The CDR3 has 16 residues. Germline V lookup: CDR1 GTSNPN, CDR2 SVGIG (reference sequence). CDR3 sequence (DNA): TGTGCCTGGAGTCGGGGAACGGGATCTAGCACAGATACGCAGTATTTT. It specifies CAWSRGTGSSTDTQYF.

This clone was found once. V gene TRBV25-1 combines with J gene TRBJ2-3, with D possibly being TRBD1 (5 bases). Germline V lookup: CDR1 MGHDK, CDR2 SYGVNS. Trimming stripped 3 bases from V and 2 bases from J, with 6 bases between. The CDR3 covers 13 residues. CDR3 protein: CASSEDNTDTQYF. The CDR3 DNA sequence: TGTGCCAGCAGTGAGGACAACACAGATACGCAGTATTTT.

The chain joins TRBV3-1 (or the pseudogene TRBV3-2) to TRBJ2-1, with a possible D match to TRBD2 (7 bases). From germline, CDR1 is LGHDT and CDR2 YNNKEL (reference sequence). CDR3 length: 16 residues. V lost 1 base and J 7 bases, leaving 17 bases between the germline ends. CDR3 sequence (DNA): TGTGCCAGCAGCCAAGGCGGGGGCTCCTTGTCTAATGAGCAGTTCTTC. Translation: CASSQGGGSLSNEQFF.

The chain combines TRBV27 with TRBJ2-7, with a possible D match to TRBD2 (6 bases). The ends were cut back, 5 bases at V and 4 bases at J, with 15 bases in the middle. The CDR3 has 14 residues. Germline CDR1 MNHEY, CDR2 SMNVEV (reference sequence). The CDR3 spells CASSPRERGYEQYV. The CDR3 DNA reads TGTGCCAGCAGTCCCCGGGAGAGGGGATACGAGCAGTACGTC.

The DNA of the CDR3 is TGCGCCAGCAGCCAATTGGGAGCGGGGCGTAATCAACAAGAGACCCAGTACTTC. Protein: CASSQLGAGRNQQETQYF. V gene TRBV4-1 combines with J gene TRBJ2-5, with TRBD2 identical over 7 bases. In germline, CDR1 is MGHRA, CDR2 YSYEKL. This CDR3 contains 18 residues. Unmatched junction bases numbered 14, after V lost 2 bases and J lost 2 bases.

V and J are TRBV11-1 and TRBJ2-1; 7 nucleotides line up with TRBD2. The germline CDR1 and CDR2 sequences are SGHAT and FQDESV (reference sequence). The CDR3 is 13 amino acids. Trimming at V came to 4 bases and at J to 9 bases, leaving 6 bases not matched to a gene. CDR3 DNA: TGTGCCAGCAGCTCCCTCCGCGGGGGTGAGCAGTTCTTC. Encoded protein: CASSSLRGGEQFF.

The chain links TRBV2 to TRBJ2-5; 7 positions agree with TRBD1. The CDR3 totals 14 residues. Germline CDR1 reads SNHLY; CDR2 reads FYNNEI. The V segment lost 5 bases and the J segment 4 bases; nucleotides outside the gene matches: 7. DNA of the CDR3: TGTGCCAGCAGTAGGGACAGCCTTGGAGAGACCCAGTACTTC. It codes for CASSRDSLGETQYF.

V is TRBV19 and J is TRBJ2-7; 10 nucleotides match TRBD1. With V trimmed by 0 bases and J by 5 bases, 7 bases remained unmatched. Germline CDR1 reads LNHDA; CDR2 reads SQIVND (reference sequence). The CDR3 extends over 16 amino acids. DNA of the CDR3: TGTGCCAGTAGTATAGATTCCCGGGACAGGGGCCACGAGCAGTACTTC. This sequence encodes CASSIDSRDRGHEQYF.

This chain joins TRBV18 and TRBJ1-5; possibly TRBD1 for D (5 bases). CDR1 is KGHSH, CDR2 LQKENI, per germline. The V gene lost 1 base and the J gene lost 1 base, with 11 bases spanning the gap. CDR3 size: 16 residues. The CDR3 sequence is CASSPQGLGSNQPQHF. CDR3 DNA sequence: TGTGCCAGCTCACCACAGGGGTTGGGAAGCAATCAGCCCCAGCATTTT.

The CDR3 DNA reads TGTGCCACCAGTTCAGCCGGGACAAGTAGCAATCAGCCCCAGCATTTT. Protein product: CATSSAGTSSNQPQHF. The chain employs TRBV24-1 and TRBJ1-5; possibly TRBD1 for D (6 bases). The V end lost 6 bases, the J end lost 0 bases, and 14 bases lay between the germline ends. The CDR3 covers 16 residues. The germline gives CDR1 KGHDR, CDR2 SFDVKD.

This chain links TRBV9 with TRBJ2-3; TRBD2 matches 8 bases. The CDR3 is 17 residues long. V lost 1 base to trimming and J lost 2 bases; unmatched junction nucleotides: 9. Germline V gives CDR1 SGDLS, CDR2 YYNGEE. The CDR3 DNA follows: TGTGCCAGCAGCGTACTGTTTGGGCGGGGGGACACAGATACGCAGTATTTT. Its protein is CASSVLFGRGDTDTQYF. Full variable domain (rest looked up from reference TRBV9 and TRBJ2-3): DSGVTQTPKHLITATGQRVTLRCSPRSGDLSVYWYQQSLDQGLQFLIQYYNGEERAKGNILERFSAQQFPDLHSELNLSSLELGDSALYFCASSVLFGRGDTDTQYFGPGTRLTVL.

The CDR3 here is CASKSASGYNEQFF. CDR3 sequence (DNA): TGTGCCAGCAAGTCGGCTAGCGGTTACAATGAGCAGTTCTTC. The J gene is TRBJ2-1, the V gene TRBV14; 7 bases match TRBD2. In germline, CDR1 is SGHDN, CDR2 FVKESK. With V trimmed by 7 bases and J by 4 bases, 7 bases remained unmatched. The CDR3 contains 14 residues.

J is TRBJ2-3 and V is TRBV11-2, with D unresolved. The CDR3 runs to 16 residues. Trimming removed 1 base at V and 0 bases at J, with 11 bases between. The germline gives CDR1 SGHAT, CDR2 FQNNGV. DNA of the CDR3: TGTGCCAGCAGCTTAGTCCCGGTCCCTAGCACAGATACGCAGTATTTT. This codes for CASSLVPVPSTDTQYF.

The chain employs TRBV7-9 and TRBJ1-2, with TRBD1 matching over 7 bases. Trimming took 1 base from V and 6 from J; bases not matched to a gene: 5. The CDR3 has 14 amino acids. Germline loops: CDR1 SEHNR, CDR2 FQNEAQ (reference sequence). This chain's CDR3 is CASSLVKGADGYTF. The CDR3 DNA follows: TGTGCCAGCAGCTTAGTGAAGGGGGCTGATGGCTACACCTTC.

The gene calls are TRBV6-5 and TRBJ1-3, with D uncertain. V lost 4 bases, J lost 1 base, and 11 bases lay in between. CDR3 length: 15 amino acids. CDR1 MNHEY and CDR2 SVGAGI come from the germline V gene. The CDR3 DNA reads as TGTGCCAGCAGTTTACAGCCCCTATCTGGAAACACCATATATTTT. It codes for CASSLQPLSGNTIYF.

The chain employs TRBV5-1 and TRBJ2-2; D may be TRBD2 (5 bases). V was trimmed by 0 bases and J by 5 bases, leaving 14 bases between them. The germline CDR1 and CDR2 sequences are SGHRS and YFSETQ. There are 16 residues in the CDR3. CDR3 bases: TGCGCCAGCAGCTTGGCCGACGGGGATATGACCGGGGAGCTGTTTTTT. Translation gives CASSLADGDMTGELFF. Looking up the rest from reference TRBV5-1 and TRBJ2-2 gives the full variable domain: KAGVTQTPRYLIKTRGQQVTLSCSPISGHRSVSWYQQTPGQGLQFLFEYFSETQRNKGNFPGRFSGRQFSNSRSEMNVSTLELGDSALYLCASSLADGDMTGELFFGEGSRLTVL.

The V and J genes are TRBV7-8 and TRBJ1-5; TRBD1 is a possible D gene (6 bases). V gave up 6 bases and J gave up 9 bases, with 15 bases separating them. CDR3 length equals 13 residues. Germline lookup yields CDR1 SGHVS and CDR2 FQNEAQ. The CDR3 bases are TGTGCCAGCAGTGGGGGGGCCTCATGGCCCCAGCATTTT. Translated, it gives CASSGGASWPQHF.

Regarding this clone: One end of the junction fails to match germline, which may point to a read error. V and J are TRBV29-1 and TRBJ2-1; a possible D gene is TRBD2 (5 bases). Germline V CDR1 and CDR2: SQVTM, ANQGSEA. The CDR3 has 10 amino acids. This CDR3 is CSGEGRPQIF. CDR3 DNA: TGCAGCGGCGAGGGCAGACCCCAGATCTTC.

The chain is built from TRBV5-1 and TRBJ2-3, with a tentative D call TRBD2 (6 bases). Germline CDR1 is SGHRS and CDR2 is YFSETQ. V lost 3 bases, J lost 1 base, and 15 bases lay in between. This CDR3 contains 16 residues. CDR3 sequence reads: CASSSGLFLGTDTQYF. The CDR3 DNA reads as TGCGCCAGCAGCTCGGGACTTTTTCTTGGCACAGATACGCAGTATTTT. Complete variable domain (other parts from reference TRBV5-1 and TRBJ2-3): KAGVTQTPRYLIKTRGQQVTLSCSPISGHRSVSWYQQTPGQGLQFLFEYFSETQRNKGNFPGRFSGRQFSNSRSEMNVSTLELGDSALYLCASSSGLFLGTDTQYFGPGTRLTVL.

The chain uses TRBV9 and TRBJ1-1, with 7 bases identical to TRBD1. Looked up from germline, CDR1 is SGDLS and CDR2 is YYNGEE. CDR3 length equals 15 residues. The J segment lost 2 bases and the V segment lost 1 base, leaving 5 bases of the junction unmatched. DNA of the CDR3: TGTGCCAGCAGCGTAAGGACAGGTGGAAACACTGAAGCTTTCTTT. It translates to CASSVRTGGNTEAFF.

The rearrangement uses TRBV28 and TRBJ1-6; D remains ambiguous. Per germline, CDR1 MDHEN and CDR2 SYDVKM. Trimming took off 1 base at V and 7 bases at J, with 17 bases between the two ends. The CDR3 runs 17 residues. The CDR3 DNA reads as TGTGCCAGCAGTTTATTTTCCGGGCTGCCGGGAAATTCACCCCTCCACTTT. Protein: CASSLFSGLPGNSPLHF.

V and J are TRBV20-1 and TRBJ2-1; 7 bases match TRBD1. Trimming at V came to 6 bases and at J to 12 bases, leaving 8 bases not matched to a gene. CDR1 is DFQATT, CDR2 SNEGSKA, per germline (reference sequence). The CDR3 sequence is 11 residues long. Here the CDR3 reads CSATTGLGQFF. The DNA of the CDR3 is TGCAGTGCCACGACAGGGTTGGGGCAGTTCTTC.

J is TRBJ2-7 and V is TRBV6-5; TRBD1 aligns across 8 bases. The CDR3 totals 16 residues. CDR1 and CDR2 from the germline V gene are MNHEY and SVGAGI. V lost 4 bases, J lost 2 bases, and 10 bases stayed unmatched. The CDR3: CASSSYRTGTTYEQYF. CDR3 sequence (DNA): TGTGCCAGCAGTTCCTACCGGACAGGGACCACCTACGAGCAGTACTTC.

V gene TRBV5-4 combines with J gene TRBJ2-1; TRBD2 matches 7 bases. Trimming removed 6 bases from V and 5 bases from J; junction bases left unmatched: 8. The CDR3 has 14 amino acids. The germline CDR1 and CDR2 sequences are SGHNT and YYREEE (reference sequence). As DNA, the CDR3 is TGTGCCAGCATGGGGCGGGAGCCTCACAATGAGCAGTTCTTC. It is translated as CASMGREPHNEQFF.

The chain joins TRBV5-4 to TRBJ1-4; 7 positions agree with TRBD1. This CDR3 region has 16 residues. Germline assignment: CDR1 SGHNT and CDR2 YYREEE (reference sequence). The V and J ends lost 4 bases and 4 bases, in that order; junction bases with no gene match: 10. The DNA for the CDR3 is TGTGCCAGCAGCGATTGGAAGGGGGCGGGTAATGAAAAACTGTTTTTT. This gives the protein CASSDWKGAGNEKLFF. The whole variable domain, remainder taken from reference TRBV5-4 and TRBJ1-4, is ETGVTQSPTHLIKTRGQQVTLRCSSQSGHNTVSWYQQALGQGPQFIFQYYREEENGRGNFPPRFSGLQFPNYSSELNVNALELDDSALYLCASSDWKGAGNEKLFFGSGTQLSVL.

The chain has TRBV7-9 and TRBJ1-5, with D possibly TRBD1 on 6 matching bases. Trimming pared 3 bases from V and 4 bases from J, leaving 10 bases between. The CDR3 totals 14 residues. CDR1 SEHNR and CDR2 FQNEAQ come from the germline V gene (reference sequence). Written as DNA, the CDR3 is TGTGCCAGCAGCTTGACCAGGGGTAATCAGCCCCAGCATTTT. Translation: CASSLTRGNQPQHF. Drawing the rest from reference TRBV7-9 and TRBJ1-5, the complete variable domain is DTGVSQNPRHKITKRGQNVTFRCDPISEHNRLYWYRQTLGQGPEFLTYFQNEAQLEKSRLLSDRFSAERPKGSFSTLEIQRTEQGDSAMYLCASSLTRGNQPQHFGDGTRLSIL.

The chain links TRBV12-3 or TRBV12-4 to TRBJ2-5; 7 nucleotides line up with TRBD1. Trimming took 5 bases from V and 4 from J; bases not matched to a gene: 4. The CDR3 totals 13 residues. CDR3 in amino acids: CASSRQGGETQYF. The CDR3 DNA sequence: TGTGCCAGCAGTAGACAGGGCGGAGAGACCCAGTACTTC.

This clone was seen once. The genes are TRBV2 and TRBJ1-3; 7 bases fit TRBD1. V lost 5 bases and J lost 4; bases outside the gene matches: 8. The CDR3 runs to 15 residues. Germline assignment: CDR1 SNHLY and CDR2 FYNNEI. CDR3 amino acids: CASSLRDRRGNTIYF. The CDR3 DNA reads as TGTGCCAGCAGTCTCCGGGACAGAAGGGGAAACACCATATATTTT.

The chain employs TRBV3-1 (or the pseudogene TRBV3-2) and TRBJ1-2, with 7 bases that match TRBD1. The germline V gene encodes CDR1 LGHDT and CDR2 YNNKEL (reference sequence). This CDR3 contains 15 residues. The J segment lost 1 base and the V segment lost 1 base, leaving 3 bases of the junction unmatched. CDR3 sequence: CASSQGQGHNYGYTF. The CDR3 bases are TGTGCCAGCAGCCAAGGACAGGGCCATAACTATGGCTACACCTTC.

The gene calls are TRBV5-6 and TRBJ1-1; the D is unclear. V was shortened by 0 bases and J by 0 bases, with 3 bases between the two germline ends. The germline V gene has CDR1 SGHDT and CDR2 YYEEEE. The CDR3 runs to 13 residues. CDR3 DNA sequence: TGTGCCAGCAGCTTGGACATGAACACTGAAGCTTTCTTT. Its translation is CASSLDMNTEAFF.